Shown below are 10 T cell receptor beta chains from a single sample sequenced in a study of T cells in Graves' hyperthyroidism and ophthalmopathy. TCR beta CDR3 region amplification was performed from RNA transcripts. During a first-round RT-PCR of the TCR CDR3, the HTBI primer set was used. TCRdb reprocessed the multiplex PCR reads with MiXCR, giving one entry per CDR3 protein. The data contain more than 450,000 distinct CDR3 sequences, around 13% of them singletons. The sample comprised blood. The receptors were gathered from a woman between 35 and 50 years old with Graves' hyperthyroidism.

In this sample, this clonotype turned up a few times. The chain has TRBV7-9 and TRBJ2-7; 7 nucleotides line up with TRBD2. This CDR3 region has 16 residues. V was pared by 4 bases and J by 0 bases, with 9 bases of the junction left unmatched. CDR1 is SEHNR, CDR2 FQNEAQ, per germline (reference sequence). The CDR3 protein is CASSSTTSRSSYEQYF. As DNA, the CDR3 is TGTGCCAGCAGCTCAACGACTAGCCGGAGCTCCTACGAGCAGTACTTC.

This clonotype was seen many times. The V gene is TRBV14, the J gene TRBJ2-3; no definite D call. The CDR3 sequence is 16 residues long. V lost 4 bases and J lost 3, with 17 bases in between. Germline lookup yields CDR1 SGHDN and CDR2 FVKESK. This CDR3 reads CASSLTTPSATDTQYF. In DNA form, the CDR3 reads TGTGCCAGCAGCCTGACGACCCCAAGCGCGACAGATACGCAGTATTTT.

The genes are TRBV11-2 and TRBJ1-2; D gene ambiguous. Trimming removed 5 bases from V and 4 bases from J, with 17 bases in between. This CDR3 is 15 amino acids long. The V gene's germline CDR1 is SGHAT and CDR2 FQNNGV. The CDR3 sequence is CASSQEIAEAYGYTF. CDR3 coding DNA: TGTGCCAGCAGCCAAGAGATAGCCGAAGCCTATGGCTACACCTTC.

Many counts were recorded for this clonotype. This chain uses TRBV20-1 with TRBJ1-5; D is undetermined. The germline V gene encodes CDR1 DFQATT and CDR2 SNEGSKA (reference sequence). V was clipped by 6 bases and J by 0 bases, with 9 bases between them. This CDR3 has 13 residues. CDR3 nucleotides: TGCAGTGCCACAGAGAATAGCAATCAGCCCCAGCATTTT. Residues: CSATENSNQPQHF.

This clonotype was observed a handful of times. The V and J genes are TRBV28 and TRBJ2-5; possible D gene TRBD2, 5 bases. V was cut by 6 bases and J by 2 bases, with 19 bases left in between. Germline V gene lookup returns CDR1 MDHEN and CDR2 SYDVKM. The CDR3 sequence is 16 residues long. For the CDR3, the DNA is TGTGCCAGCAGCCTGGCGGGCCCCTGGGCGCAAGAGACCCAGTACTTC. It is translated as CASSLAGPWAQETQYF. Supplemented by reference TRBV28 and TRBJ2-5, the full variable domain reads DVKVTQSSRYLVKRTGEKVFLECVQDMDHENMFWYRQDPGLGLRLIYFSYDVKMKEKGDIPEGYSVSREKKERFSLILESASTNQTSMYLCASSLAGPWAQETQYFGPGTRLLVL.

This clonotype came up many times. The rearrangement joins TRBV5-1 to TRBJ2-7; 10 bases map to TRBD1. CDR1 is SGHRS, CDR2 YFSETQ, per germline. Trimming cost V 3 bases and J 4 bases; bases outside gene matches: 7. The CDR3 loop spans 15 amino acids. DNA for the CDR3: TGCGCCAGCAGCTCACCGGGACAGGGGCTGTACGAGCAGTACTTC. This sequence encodes CASSSPGQGLYEQYF. Complete variable domain (other parts from reference TRBV5-1 and TRBJ2-7): KAGVTQTPRYLIKTRGQQVTLSCSPISGHRSVSWYQQTPGQGLQFLFEYFSETQRNKGNFPGRFSGRQFSNSRSEMNVSTLELGDSALYLCASSSPGQGLYEQYFGPGTRLTVT.

This clonotype was found many times. The V gene is TRBV20-1, the J gene TRBJ2-1; 10 nucleotides line up with TRBD2. Germline CDR1 reads DFQATT; CDR2 reads SNEGSKA (reference sequence). There are 15 residues in the CDR3. Losses at the gene ends were 1 base for V and 2 bases for J; bases not matched to a gene: 2. The CDR3 protein is CSARVSGRTYNEQFF. DNA for the CDR3: TGCAGTGCTAGAGTTAGCGGGAGGACCTACAATGAGCAGTTCTTC.

This clonotype was picked up a small number of times. V is TRBV19 and J is TRBJ2-7; TRBD2 is a possible D gene (6 bases). The ends were cut back, 6 bases at V and 4 bases at J, with 16 bases in the middle. The CDR3 has 14 residues. CDR1 and CDR2 (germline): LNHDA, SQIVND (reference sequence). CDR3 region: CASSRDSLRYEQYF. In DNA form, the CDR3 reads TGTGCCAGTAGCCGGGACTCGCTGAGATACGAGCAGTACTTC.

This clonotype came up many times. V usage is TRBV5-1 and J usage is TRBJ2-5; D not resolved. Germline loops: CDR1 SGHRS, CDR2 YFSETQ. The CDR3 runs to 13 residues. V dropped 7 bases and J dropped 5 bases, with 15 bases sitting between them. As DNA, the CDR3 is TGCGCCAGCTCTAAGGCGACTGGGGAGACCCAGTACTTC. Amino acids: CASSKATGETQYF.

The V gene is TRBV29-1, the J gene TRBJ2-1; 7 bases line up with TRBD2. Germline CDR1 SQVTM, CDR2 ANQGSEA. V was pared by 0 bases and J by 8 bases, with 10 bases of the junction left unmatched. The CDR3 is 15 amino acids. In DNA form, the CDR3 reads TGCAGCGTTGAAGATCTGGCGGGGAGGGTCGATGAGCAGTTCTTC. This sequence encodes CSVEDLAGRVDEQFF.